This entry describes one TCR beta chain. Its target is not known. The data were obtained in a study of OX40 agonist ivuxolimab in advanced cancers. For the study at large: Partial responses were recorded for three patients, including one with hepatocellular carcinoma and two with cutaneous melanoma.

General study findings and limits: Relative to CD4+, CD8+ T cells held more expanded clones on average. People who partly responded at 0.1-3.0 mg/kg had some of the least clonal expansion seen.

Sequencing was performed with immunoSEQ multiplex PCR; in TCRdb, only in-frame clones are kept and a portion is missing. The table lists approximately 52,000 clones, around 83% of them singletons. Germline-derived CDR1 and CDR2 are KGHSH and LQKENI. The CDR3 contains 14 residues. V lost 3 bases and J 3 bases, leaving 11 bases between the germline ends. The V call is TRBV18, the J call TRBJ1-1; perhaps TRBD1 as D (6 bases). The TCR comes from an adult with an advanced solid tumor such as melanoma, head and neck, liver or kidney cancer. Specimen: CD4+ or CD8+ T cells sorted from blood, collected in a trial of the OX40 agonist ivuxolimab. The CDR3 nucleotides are TGTGCCAGCTCACCCGGGGGGGCGGACACTGAAGCTTTCTTT. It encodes CASSPGGADTEAFF.